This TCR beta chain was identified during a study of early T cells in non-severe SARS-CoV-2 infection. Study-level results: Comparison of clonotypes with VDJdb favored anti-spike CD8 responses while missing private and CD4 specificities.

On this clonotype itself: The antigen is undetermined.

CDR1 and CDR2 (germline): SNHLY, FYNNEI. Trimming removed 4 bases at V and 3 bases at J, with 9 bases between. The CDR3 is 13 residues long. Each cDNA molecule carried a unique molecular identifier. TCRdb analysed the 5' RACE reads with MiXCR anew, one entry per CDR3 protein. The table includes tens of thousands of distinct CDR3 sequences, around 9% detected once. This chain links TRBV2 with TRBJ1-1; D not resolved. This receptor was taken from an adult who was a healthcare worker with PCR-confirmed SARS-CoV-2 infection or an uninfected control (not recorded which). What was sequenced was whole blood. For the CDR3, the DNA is TGTGCCAGCAGTGTAGTAGAGGACACTGAAGCTTTCTTT. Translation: CASSVVEDTEAFF.